The clone carrying this TCR beta chain appeared many times. This sample is drawn from a study of T cells in Graves' hyperthyroidism and ophthalmopathy. CDR1 and CDR2 (germline): MNHNS, SASEGT. There are 16 residues in the CDR3. V dropped 5 bases and J dropped 2; count of bases not matched to a gene: 8. From RNA transcripts, TCR beta CDR3 regions were amplified. In the first-round RT-PCR of the TCR CDR3, the HTBI primer set was used. Via MiXCR, TCRdb re-called the multiplex PCR reads, giving one row per CDR3 protein. Counted here are roughly 380,000 distinct CDR3 sequences, roughly 13% occurring once; the ten biggest clones make up 5.3%.

Input material: blood. The J gene is TRBJ2-2, the V gene TRBV6-1; 7 nucleotides line up with TRBD2. The receptor comes from a woman aged 18-29 years with Graves' hyperthyroidism. The CDR3 bases are TGTGCCAGCAGTCCGGTGGGGGGGATAAACACCGGGGAGCTGTTTTTT. Protein: CASSPVGGINTGELFF.